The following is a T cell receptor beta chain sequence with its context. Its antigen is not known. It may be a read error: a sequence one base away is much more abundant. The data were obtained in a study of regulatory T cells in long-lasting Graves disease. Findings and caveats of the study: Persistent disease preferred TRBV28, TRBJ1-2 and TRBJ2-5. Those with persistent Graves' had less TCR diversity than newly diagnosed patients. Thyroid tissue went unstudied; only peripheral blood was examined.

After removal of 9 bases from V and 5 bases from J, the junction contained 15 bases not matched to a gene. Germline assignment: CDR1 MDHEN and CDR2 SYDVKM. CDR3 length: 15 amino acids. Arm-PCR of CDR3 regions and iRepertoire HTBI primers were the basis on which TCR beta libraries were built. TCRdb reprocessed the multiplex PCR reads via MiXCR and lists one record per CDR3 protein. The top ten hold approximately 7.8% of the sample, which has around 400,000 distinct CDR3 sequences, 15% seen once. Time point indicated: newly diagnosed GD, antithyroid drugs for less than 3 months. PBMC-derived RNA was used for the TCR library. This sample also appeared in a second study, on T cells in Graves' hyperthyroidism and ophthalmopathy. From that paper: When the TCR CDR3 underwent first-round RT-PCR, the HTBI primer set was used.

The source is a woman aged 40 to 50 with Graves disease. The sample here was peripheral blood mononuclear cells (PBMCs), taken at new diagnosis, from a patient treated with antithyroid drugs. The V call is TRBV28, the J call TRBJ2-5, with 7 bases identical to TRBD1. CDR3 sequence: CASQRTAGTDETQYF. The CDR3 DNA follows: TGTGCCAGTCAGAGGACCGCAGGGACAGATGAGACCCAGTACTTC.